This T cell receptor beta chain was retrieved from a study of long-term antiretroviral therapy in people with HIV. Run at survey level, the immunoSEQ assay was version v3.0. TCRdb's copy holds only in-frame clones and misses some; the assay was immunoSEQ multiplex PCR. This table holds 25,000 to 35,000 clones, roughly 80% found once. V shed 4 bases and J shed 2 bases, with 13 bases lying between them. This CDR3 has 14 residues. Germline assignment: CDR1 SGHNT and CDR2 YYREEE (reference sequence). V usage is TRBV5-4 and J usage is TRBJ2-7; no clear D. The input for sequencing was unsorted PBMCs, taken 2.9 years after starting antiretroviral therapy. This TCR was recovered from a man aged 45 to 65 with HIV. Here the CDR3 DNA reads TGTGCCAGCAGCCCGACATCAAGGGCCTACGAGCAGTACTTC. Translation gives CASSPTSRAYEQYF.